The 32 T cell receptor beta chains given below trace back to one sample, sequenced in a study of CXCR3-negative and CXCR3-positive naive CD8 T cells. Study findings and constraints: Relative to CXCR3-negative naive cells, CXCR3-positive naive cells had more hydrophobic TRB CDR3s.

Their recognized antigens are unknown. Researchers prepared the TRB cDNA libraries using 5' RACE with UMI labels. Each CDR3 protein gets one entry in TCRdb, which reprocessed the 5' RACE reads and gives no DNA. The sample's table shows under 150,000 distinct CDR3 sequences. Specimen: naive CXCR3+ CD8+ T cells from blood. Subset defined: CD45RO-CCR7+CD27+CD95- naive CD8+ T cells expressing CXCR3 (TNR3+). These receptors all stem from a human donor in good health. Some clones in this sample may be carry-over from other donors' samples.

CDR3 sequence reads: CASRSGGAKNIQYF. The chain recombines TRBV10-1 with TRBJ2-4; TCRdb's D gene call, TRBD1, goes unchecked for lack of DNA. The V gene's germline CDR1 is WNHNN and CDR2 SYGVQD (reference sequence). The CDR3 spans 14 residues.

The CDR3 sequence: CASKGTGGNEQFF. The V gene is TRBV11-2, the J gene TRBJ2-1; TCRdb lists TRBD1, though no DNA is available to test this call. This CDR3 comprises 13 residues. Germline CDR1 reads SGHAT; CDR2 reads FQNNGV. Based on the CDR3 plus reference TRBV11-2 and TRBJ2-1, the full variable domain is EAGVAQSPRYKIIEKRQSVAFWCNPISGHATLYWYQQILGQGPKLLIQFQNNGVVDDSQLPKDRFSAERLKGVDSTLKIQPAKLEDSAVYLCASKGTGGNEQFFGPGTRLTVL.

The CDR3 spells CSARRQGVGGYTEAFF. The rearrangement joins TRBV20-1 to TRBJ1-1. CDR3 length: 16 amino acids. Germline CDR1 is DFQATT and CDR2 is SNEGSKA (reference sequence).

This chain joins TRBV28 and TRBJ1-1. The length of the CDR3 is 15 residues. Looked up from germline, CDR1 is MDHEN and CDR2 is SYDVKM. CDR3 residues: CASSTRTAVNTEAFF. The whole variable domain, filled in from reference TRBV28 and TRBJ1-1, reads DVKVTQSSRYLVKRTGEKVFLECVQDMDHENMFWYRQDPGLGLRLIYFSYDVKMKEKGDIPEGYSVSREKKERFSLILESASTNQTSMYLCASSTRTAVNTEAFFGQGTRLTVV.

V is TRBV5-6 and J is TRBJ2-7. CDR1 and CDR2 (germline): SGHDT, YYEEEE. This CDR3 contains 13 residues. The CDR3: CASSDASNNEQYF.

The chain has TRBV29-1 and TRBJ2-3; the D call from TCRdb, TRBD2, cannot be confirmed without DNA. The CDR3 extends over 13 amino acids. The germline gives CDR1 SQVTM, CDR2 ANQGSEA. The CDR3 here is CSVAEAFTDTQYF.

CDR3 region: CASSWTGNEQYF. The V call is TRBV28, the J call TRBJ2-7; there is no DNA to check the TCRdb D call of TRBD1. CDR1 and CDR2 (germline): MDHEN, SYDVKM. CDR3 length: 12 amino acids.

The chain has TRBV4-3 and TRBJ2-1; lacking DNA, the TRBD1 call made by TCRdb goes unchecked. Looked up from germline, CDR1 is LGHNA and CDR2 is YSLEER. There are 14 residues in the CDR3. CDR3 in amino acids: CASSQDVPGKEQFF.

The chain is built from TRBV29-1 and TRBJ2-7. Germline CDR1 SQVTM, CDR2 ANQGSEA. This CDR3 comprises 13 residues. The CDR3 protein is CSARPSLAYEQYF.

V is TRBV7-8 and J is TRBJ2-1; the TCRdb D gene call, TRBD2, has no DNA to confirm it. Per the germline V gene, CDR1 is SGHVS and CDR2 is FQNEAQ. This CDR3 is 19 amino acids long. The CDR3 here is CASSLEFEAGEKSYNEQFF.

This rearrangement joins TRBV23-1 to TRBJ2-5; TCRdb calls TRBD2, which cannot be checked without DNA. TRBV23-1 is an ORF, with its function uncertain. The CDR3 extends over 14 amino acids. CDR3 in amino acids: CASSRGLGQETQYF.

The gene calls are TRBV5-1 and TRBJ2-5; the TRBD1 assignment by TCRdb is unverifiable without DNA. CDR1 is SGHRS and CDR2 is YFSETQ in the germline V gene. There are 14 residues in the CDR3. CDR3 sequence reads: CASSLGQGLETQYF. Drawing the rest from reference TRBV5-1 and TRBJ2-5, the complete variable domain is KAGVTQTPRYLIKTRGQQVTLSCSPISGHRSVSWYQQTPGQGLQFLFEYFSETQRNKGNFPGRFSGRQFSNSRSEMNVSTLELGDSALYLCASSLGQGLETQYFGPGTRLLVL.

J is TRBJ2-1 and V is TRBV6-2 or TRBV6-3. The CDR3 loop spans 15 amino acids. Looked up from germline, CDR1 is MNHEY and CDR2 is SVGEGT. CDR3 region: CASSFGISPYNEQFF.

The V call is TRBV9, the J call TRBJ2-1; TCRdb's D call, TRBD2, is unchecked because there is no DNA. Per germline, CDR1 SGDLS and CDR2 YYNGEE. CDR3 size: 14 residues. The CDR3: CASSVDAGKNEQFF.

The CDR3 reads CASSIGQGAGEAFF. The chain is built from TRBV5-1 and TRBJ1-1; TCRdb's assignment of TRBD1 cannot be checked, as there is no DNA. Per the germline V gene, CDR1 is SGHRS and CDR2 is YFSETQ. The CDR3 consists of 14 residues. Supplemented by reference TRBV5-1 and TRBJ1-1, the full variable domain reads KAGVTQTPRYLIKTRGQQVTLSCSPISGHRSVSWYQQTPGQGLQFLFEYFSETQRNKGNFPGRFSGRQFSNSRSEMNVSTLELGDSALYLCASSIGQGAGEAFFGQGTRLTVV.

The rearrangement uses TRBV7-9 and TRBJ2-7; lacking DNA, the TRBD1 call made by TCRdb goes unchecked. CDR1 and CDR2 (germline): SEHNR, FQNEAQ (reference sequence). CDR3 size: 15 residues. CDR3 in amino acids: CASSLAIGEGGEQYF.

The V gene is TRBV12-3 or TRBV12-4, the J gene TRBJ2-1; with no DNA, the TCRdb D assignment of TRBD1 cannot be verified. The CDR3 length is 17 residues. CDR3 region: CASSPGVGGYKYNEQFF.

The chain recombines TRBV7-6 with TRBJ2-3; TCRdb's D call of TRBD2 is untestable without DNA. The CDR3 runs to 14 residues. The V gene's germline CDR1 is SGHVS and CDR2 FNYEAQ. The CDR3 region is CASSWAASTDTQYF. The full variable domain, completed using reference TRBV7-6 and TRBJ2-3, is GAGVSQSPRYKVTKRGQDVALRCDPISGHVSLYWYRQALGQGPEFLTYFNYEAQQDKSGLPNDRFSAERPEGSISTLTIQRTEQRDSAMYRCASSWAASTDTQYFGPGTRLTVL.

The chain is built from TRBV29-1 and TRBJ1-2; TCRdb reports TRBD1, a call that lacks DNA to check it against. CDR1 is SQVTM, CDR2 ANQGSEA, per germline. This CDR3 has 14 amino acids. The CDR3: CSVEDPGRDYGHTF.

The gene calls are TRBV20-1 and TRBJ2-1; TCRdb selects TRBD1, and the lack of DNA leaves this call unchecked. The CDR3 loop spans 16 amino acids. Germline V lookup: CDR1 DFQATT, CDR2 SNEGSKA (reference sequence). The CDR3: CSARDLDRGGDNEQFF.

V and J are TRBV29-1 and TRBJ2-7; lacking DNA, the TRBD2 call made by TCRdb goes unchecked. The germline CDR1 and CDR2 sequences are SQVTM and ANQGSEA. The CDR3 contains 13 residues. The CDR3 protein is CSGGLAGAYEQYF.

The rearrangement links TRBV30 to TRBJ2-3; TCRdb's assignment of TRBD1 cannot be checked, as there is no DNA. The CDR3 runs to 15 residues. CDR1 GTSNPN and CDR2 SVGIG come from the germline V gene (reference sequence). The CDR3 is CAWSVDRDNTDTQYF. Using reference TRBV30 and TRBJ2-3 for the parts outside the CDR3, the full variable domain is SQTIHQWPATLVQPVGSPLSLECTVEGTSNPNLYWYRQAAGRGLQLLFYSVGIGQISSEVPQNLSASRPQDRQFILSSKKLLLSDSGFYLCAWSVDRDNTDTQYFGPGTRLTVL.

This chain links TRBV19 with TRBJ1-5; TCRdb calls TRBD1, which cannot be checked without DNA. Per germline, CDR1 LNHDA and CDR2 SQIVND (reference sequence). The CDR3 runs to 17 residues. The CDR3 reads CAILPGGQAISNQPQHF. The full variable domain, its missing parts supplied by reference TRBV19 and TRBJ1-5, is DGGITQSPKYLFRKEGQNVTLSCEQNLNHDAMYWYRQDPGQGLRLIYYSQIVNDFQKGDIAEGYSVSREKKESFPLTVTSAQKNPTAFYLCAILPGGQAISNQPQHFGDGTRLSIL.

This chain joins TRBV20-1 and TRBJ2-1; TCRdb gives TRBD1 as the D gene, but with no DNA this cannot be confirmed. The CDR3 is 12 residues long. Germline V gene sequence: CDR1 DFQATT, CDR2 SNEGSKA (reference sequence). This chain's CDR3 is CSAPGGYNEQFF.

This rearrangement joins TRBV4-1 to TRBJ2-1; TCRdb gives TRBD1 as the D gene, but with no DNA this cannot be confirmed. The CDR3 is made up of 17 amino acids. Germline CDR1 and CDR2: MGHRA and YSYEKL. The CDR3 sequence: CASSQAPGQSSYNEQFF.

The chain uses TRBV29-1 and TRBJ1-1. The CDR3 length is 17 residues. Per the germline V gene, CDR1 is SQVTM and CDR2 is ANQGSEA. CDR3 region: CSAHGRGHGLVNTEAFF. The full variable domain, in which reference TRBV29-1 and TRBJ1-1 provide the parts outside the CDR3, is SAVISQKPSRDICQRGTSLTIQCQVDSQVTMMFWYRQQPGQSLTLIATANQGSEATYESGFVIDKFPISRPNLTFSTLTVSNMSPEDSSIYLCSAHGRGHGLVNTEAFFGQGTRLTVV.

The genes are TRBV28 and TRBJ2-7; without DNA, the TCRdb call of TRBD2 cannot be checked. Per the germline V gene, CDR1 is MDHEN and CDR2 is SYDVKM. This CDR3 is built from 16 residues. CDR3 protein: CASNTGTASPYYEQYF.

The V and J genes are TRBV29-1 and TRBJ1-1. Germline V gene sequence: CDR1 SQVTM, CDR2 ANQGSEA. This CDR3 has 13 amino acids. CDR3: CSVNADMNTEAFF. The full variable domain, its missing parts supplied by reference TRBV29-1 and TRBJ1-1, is SAVISQKPSRDICQRGTSLTIQCQVDSQVTMMFWYRQQPGQSLTLIATANQGSEATYESGFVIDKFPISRPNLTFSTLTVSNMSPEDSSIYLCSVNADMNTEAFFGQGTRLTVV.

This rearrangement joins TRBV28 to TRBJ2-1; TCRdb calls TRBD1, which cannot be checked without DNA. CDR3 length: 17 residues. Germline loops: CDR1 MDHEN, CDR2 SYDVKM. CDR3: CASSFEHGGPSYNEQFF.

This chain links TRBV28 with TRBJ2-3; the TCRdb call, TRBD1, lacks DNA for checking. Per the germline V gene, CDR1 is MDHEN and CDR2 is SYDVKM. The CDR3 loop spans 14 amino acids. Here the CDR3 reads CASRLLGDTDTQYF.

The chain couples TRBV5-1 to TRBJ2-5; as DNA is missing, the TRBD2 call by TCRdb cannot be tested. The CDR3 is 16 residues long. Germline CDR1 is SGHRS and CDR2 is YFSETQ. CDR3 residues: CASSSARDSYQETQYF.

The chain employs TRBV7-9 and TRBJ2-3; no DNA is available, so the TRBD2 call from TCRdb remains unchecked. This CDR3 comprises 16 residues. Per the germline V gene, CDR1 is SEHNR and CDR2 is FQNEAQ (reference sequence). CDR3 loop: CASSPRLAGTADTQYF.